A selection of T cell receptor beta chains follows, all from one sample in a study of tumor and adjacent non-tumor tissue in lung cancer. From the multiplex PCR reads, TCRdb called clonotypes with MiXCR, one entry per CDR3 protein. In the table there are around 75,000 distinct CDR3 sequences, 65% to 75% of which are singletons. The sequenced sample was distant non-tumor lung tissue. The receptors were sampled from a woman in her forties or fifties with non-small cell lung cancer. Both conserved end residues are trimmed from each CDR3. The D gene is left open where the match is weak.

TRBJ2-3,NA,TRBV10-2,12,ASSDLLREDTQY
TRBJ2-2,NA,TRBV11-2,12,ASSWGRDTGELF
TRBJ2-1,TRBD1,TRBV20-1,13,SVSHYRGAGDEQF
TRBJ1-2,NA,TRBV12-3/TRBV12-4,11,AGSWAVDGGYT
TRBJ2-7,TRBD1,TRBV11-2,13,ARISGTGRTYEQY
TRBJ2-1,NA,TRBV11-3,14,ASSLAGTLSYSEQL
TRBJ2-3,TRBD1,TRBV7-9,12,ASRRDSNTDTQY
TRBJ2-5,NA,TRBV12-3/TRBV12-4,9,ANSFEETQY
TRBJ2-1,NA,TRBV29-1,11,SVDAVGYNEHF
TRBJ2-1,TRBD2,TRBV20-1,12,SASGPSGNNEQF
TRBJ2-7,TRBD2,TRBV20-1,17,SARDRGLAGEYGGAEQY
TRBJ2-6,TRBD1,TRBV28,15,ASSPGTGRTGANVLT
TRBJ2-7,TRBD2,TRBV6-1,13,ASRAGTSASYEQY
TRBJ2-1,TRBD2,TRBV29-1,13,SAKSSGTRGGEQF
TRBJ1-1,NA,TRBV20-1,11,SAREGVRSEAF
TRBJ1-3,TRBD1,TRBV20-1,13,SARDPTGARNTIY
TRBJ2-7,TRBD2,TRBV11-2,16,ASSLVLSGSGNSYEQY
TRBJ2-7,NA,TRBV11-1,8,ASSGINQY
TRBJ1-5,NA,TRBV6-1,12,ASSVKGDNQPQH
TRBJ2-2,NA,TRBV29-1,11,SVGKGYTGELF
TRBJ1-5,NA,TRBV20-1,10,SASQPNQPQH
TRBJ2-1,TRBD2,TRBV20-1,12,SARVAGKLNEQF
TRBJ2-1,NA,TRBV20-1,10,RARRTINEQF
TRBJ2-7,NA,TRBV11-2,12,TCSLDRTDYEQY
TRBJ1-1,NA,TRBV11-2,12,AISFAGKNTEVF
TRBJ1-2,NA,TRBV6-2/TRBV6-3,12,VSSITGYGYGYT
TRBJ2-7,NA,TRBV20-1,12,NTSKEGVGYEQC